The TCR beta chain under discussion was sequenced for a study of blood T cells in healthy people across ages. On this clonotype itself: The antigen remains unidentified.

V lost 0 bases and J lost 10, with 22 bases in between. The germline CDR1 and CDR2 sequences are LGHNA and YNFKEQ. CDR3 length: 17 amino acids. General observations from the study: Among T cells, TCR beta diversity per million cells dropped roughly linearly as age rose.

Roughly 10 milliliters of peripheral blood were drawn from each donor. Using a J-beta primer mix together with a sample-barcoded 5' primer, a second PCR was run for about 6 to 11 cycles. MiXCR, run by TCRdb on the 5' RACE reads, gives a single entry per CDR3 protein. This sample has fewer than 2,000,000 distinct CDR3 sequences; around 42% occur once, and the top ten carry around 23%. Sequenced sample: blood. This sequence was found in a human donor in good health. The V gene is TRBV4-2, the J gene TRBJ2-1; D may correspond to TRBD1 or TRBD2 (5 bases each). The CDR3 nucleotides read TGTGCCAGCAGCCAAGATTGGGGGACGAGGCGTTCCTACGAGCAGTTCTTC. It specifies CASSQDWGTRRSYEQFF.